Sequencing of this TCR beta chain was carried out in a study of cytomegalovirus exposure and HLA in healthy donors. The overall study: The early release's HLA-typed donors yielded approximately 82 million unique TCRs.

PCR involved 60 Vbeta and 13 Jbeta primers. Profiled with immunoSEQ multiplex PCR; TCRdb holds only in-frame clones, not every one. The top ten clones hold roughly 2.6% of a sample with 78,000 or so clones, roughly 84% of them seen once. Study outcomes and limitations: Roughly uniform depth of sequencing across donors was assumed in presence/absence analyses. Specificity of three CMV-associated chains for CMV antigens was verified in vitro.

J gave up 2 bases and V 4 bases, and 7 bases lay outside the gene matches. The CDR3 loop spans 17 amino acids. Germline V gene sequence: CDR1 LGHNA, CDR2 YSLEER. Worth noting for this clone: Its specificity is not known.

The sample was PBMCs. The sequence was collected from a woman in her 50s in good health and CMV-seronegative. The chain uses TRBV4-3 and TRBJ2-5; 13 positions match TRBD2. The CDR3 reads CASSRALAGGIQETQYF. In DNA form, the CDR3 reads TGCGCCAGCAGCCGGGCACTAGCGGGGGGGATTCAAGAGACCCAGTACTTC.